These 7 T cell receptor beta chains share one sample of origin, sequenced in a study of cytomegalovirus exposure and HLA in healthy donors. With 60 Vbeta and 13 Jbeta primers, the PCR was carried out. Sequenced by immunoSEQ multiplex PCR; TCRdb stores in-frame clones only, minus some. The data hold around 130,000 clones, with more than 70% observed a single time. Sequencing input: PBMCs. All receptors derive from a woman aged 55-69 years in good health and CMV-seronegative.

This chain uses TRBV2 with TRBJ2-5; D gene ambiguous. There are 10 residues in the CDR3. Trimming stripped 10 bases from V and 4 bases from J, with 7 bases between. Per the germline V gene, CDR1 is SNHLY and CDR2 is FYNNEI. CDR3 DNA: TGTGCCATACATCGAGAGACCCAGTACTTC. It is translated as CAIHRETQYF.

The chain recombines TRBV9 with TRBJ1-4; 11 bases agree with TRBD1. The V gene's germline CDR1 is SGDLS and CDR2 YYNGEE. The CDR3 contains 16 residues. The J segment lost 8 bases and the V segment lost 0 bases, leaving 6 bases of the junction unmatched. For the CDR3, the DNA is TGTGCCAGCAGCGTAGGGGACAGGGGGGGAGCGGAAAAACTGTTTTTT. Its protein product is CASSVGDRGGAEKLFF.

V usage is TRBV13 and J usage is TRBJ2-5; the D gene is possibly TRBD2 (5 bases). This CDR3 is built from 15 residues. Germline V gene sequence: CDR1 PRHDT, CDR2 FYEKMQ (reference sequence). V lost 5 bases to trimming and J lost 3 bases, with 16 bases between them. CDR3 protein: CASSRPSGLEETQYF. CDR3 DNA sequence: TGTGCCAGCAGCCGGCCGTCAGGACTGGAAGAGACCCAGTACTTC. The whole variable domain, filled in from reference TRBV13 and TRBJ2-5, reads AAGVIQSPRHLIKEKRETATLKCYPIPRHDTVYWYQQGPGQDPQFLISFYEKMQSDKGSIPDRFSAQQFSDYHSELNMSSLELGDSALYFCASSRPSGLEETQYFGPGTRLLVL.

The V and J genes are TRBV28 and TRBJ2-5, with TRBD2 as a possible D gene (7 bases). The CDR3 sequence is 14 residues long. CDR1 MDHEN and CDR2 SYDVKM come from the germline V gene. V lost 7 bases and J lost 6, with 18 bases in between. The CDR3 nucleotides are TGTGCCAGCACCCTAGGGGGGGGGCGGAAGACCCAGTACTTC. Translation: CASTLGGGRKTQYF. Full variable domain (outside the CDR3, taken from reference TRBV28 and TRBJ2-5): DVKVTQSSRYLVKRTGEKVFLECVQDMDHENMFWYRQDPGLGLRLIYFSYDVKMKEKGDIPEGYSVSREKKERFSLILESASTNQTSMYLCASTLGGGRKTQYFGPGTRLLVL.

This sequence joins TRBV6-1 and TRBJ2-7; 7 bases are a match to TRBD2. The CDR3 has 15 amino acids. Germline CDR1 and CDR2: MNHNS and SASEGT. With V trimmed by 2 bases and J by 2 bases, 6 bases remained unmatched. CDR3 nucleotide sequence: TGTGCCAGCAGTGAATGGGGGGGGGTCCCCTACGAGCAGTACTTC. Residues: CASSEWGGVPYEQYF.

V gene TRBV27 combines with J gene TRBJ2-7, with 8 bases fitting TRBD1. V lost 6 bases, J lost 5 bases, and 9 bases stayed unmatched. This CDR3 spans 14 amino acids. Germline V gene data show CDR1 as MNHEY and CDR2 as SMNVEV (reference sequence). The CDR3 DNA reads TGTGCCAGCAGCCCGGGACAGGTATTCAACGAGCAGTACTTC. Translating it yields CASSPGQVFNEQYF.

V gene TRBV5-1 combines with J gene TRBJ2-5; 11 positions agree with TRBD2. The CDR3 spans 18 residues. The ends lost 4 bases at V and 2 bases at J; junction bases unmatched: 13. Germline V gene data show CDR1 as SGHRS and CDR2 as YFSETQ. CDR3 coding DNA: TGCGCCAGCAGCCTCGCGGGGCTAGCGGGGGGCGGTCAAGAGACCCAGTACTTC. It encodes CASSLAGLAGGGQETQYF.